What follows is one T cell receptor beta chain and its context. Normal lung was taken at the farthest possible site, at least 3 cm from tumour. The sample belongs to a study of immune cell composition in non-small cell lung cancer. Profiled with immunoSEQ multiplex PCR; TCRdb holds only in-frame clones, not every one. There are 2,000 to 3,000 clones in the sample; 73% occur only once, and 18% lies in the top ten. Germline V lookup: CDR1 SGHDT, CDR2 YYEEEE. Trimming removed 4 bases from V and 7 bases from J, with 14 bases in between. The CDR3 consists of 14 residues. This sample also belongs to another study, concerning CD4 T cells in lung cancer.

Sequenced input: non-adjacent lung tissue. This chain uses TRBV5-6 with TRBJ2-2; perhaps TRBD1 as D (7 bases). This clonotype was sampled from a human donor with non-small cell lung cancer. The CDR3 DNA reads TGTGCCAGCAGCCAGGAGGGGGCCGGCGGGGAGCTGTTTTTT. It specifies CASSQEGAGGELFF.